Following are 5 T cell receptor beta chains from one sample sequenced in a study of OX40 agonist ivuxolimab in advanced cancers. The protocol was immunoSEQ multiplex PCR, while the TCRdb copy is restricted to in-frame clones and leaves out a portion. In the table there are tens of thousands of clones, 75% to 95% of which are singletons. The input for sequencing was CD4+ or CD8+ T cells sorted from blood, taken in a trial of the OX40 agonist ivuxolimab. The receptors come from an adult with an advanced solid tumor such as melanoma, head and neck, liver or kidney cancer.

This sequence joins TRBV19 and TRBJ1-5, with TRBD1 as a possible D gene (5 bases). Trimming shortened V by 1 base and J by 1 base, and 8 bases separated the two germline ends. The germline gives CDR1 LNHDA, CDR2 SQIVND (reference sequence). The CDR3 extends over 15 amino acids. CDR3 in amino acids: CASSIVEGSNQPQHF. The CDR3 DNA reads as TGTGCCAGTAGTATAGTCGAGGGGAGCAATCAGCCCCAGCATTTT.

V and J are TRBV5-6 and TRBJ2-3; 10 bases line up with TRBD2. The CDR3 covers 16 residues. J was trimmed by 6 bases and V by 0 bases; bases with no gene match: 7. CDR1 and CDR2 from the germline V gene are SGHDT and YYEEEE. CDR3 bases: TGTGCCAGCAGCTTGGGAGTAGCGGGGGGCCCGGATACGCAGTATTTT. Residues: CASSLGVAGGPDTQYF.

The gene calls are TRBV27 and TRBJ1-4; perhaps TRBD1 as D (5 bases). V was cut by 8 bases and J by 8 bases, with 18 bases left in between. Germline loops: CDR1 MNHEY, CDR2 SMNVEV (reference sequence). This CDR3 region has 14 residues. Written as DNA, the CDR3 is TGTGCCAGCGGACAACAGGCACTTCGGGAAAAACTGTTTTTT. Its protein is CASGQQALREKLFF.

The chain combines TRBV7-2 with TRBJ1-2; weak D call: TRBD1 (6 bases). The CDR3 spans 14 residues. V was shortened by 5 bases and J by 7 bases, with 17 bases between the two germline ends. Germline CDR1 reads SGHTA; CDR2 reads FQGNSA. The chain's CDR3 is CASSIHSGAPGYTF. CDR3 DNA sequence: TGTGCCAGCAGCATCCACTCGGGGGCGCCTGGCTACACCTTC.

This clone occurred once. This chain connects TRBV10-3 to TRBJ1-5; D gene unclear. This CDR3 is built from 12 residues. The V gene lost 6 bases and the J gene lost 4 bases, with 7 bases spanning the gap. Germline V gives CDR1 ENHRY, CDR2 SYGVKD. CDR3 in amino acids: CAISDWNQPQHF. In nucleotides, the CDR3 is TGTGCCATCAGCGATTGGAATCAGCCCCAGCATTTT.